There are many counts of the clone carrying this T cell receptor (beta chain). Its antigen remains unidentified. With 6 bases clipped from V and 8 bases from J, the junction kept 4 bases outside the gene matches. The CDR3 is 13 amino acids. Germline loops: CDR1 MDHEN, CDR2 SYDVKM. As every portion of the isolated RNA was reverse transcribed, the sequencing read expressed TCRB transcripts. TCRdb keeps only in-frame clones here, not all; method: immunoSEQ multiplex PCR. Here the sample spans about 710,000 clones, 11% to 15% being singletons. The sample originates from a study of beta chain features in type 1 diabetes. Study background: Across all samples, approximately 110,000,000 sorted cells were examined.

Notes on the study in general: Any PCR bias toward short templates would affect both groups alike. VDJ junctions from type 1 diabetes patients carried fewer insertions and larger deletions. All four CD4+ subsets from Type 1 diabetes patients carried moderately but significantly shorter TCRB CDR3s.

This sequence joins TRBV28 and TRBJ1-4; 9 bases line up with TRBD1. Sequencing was carried out using naive CD4+ T cells from blood. The receptor was isolated from a man aged 18 to 30 with type 1 diabetes. CDR3 DNA sequence: TGTGCCAGCAGCGGGACAGGGAACGAAAAACTGTTTTTT. Protein sequence: CASSGTGNEKLFF.